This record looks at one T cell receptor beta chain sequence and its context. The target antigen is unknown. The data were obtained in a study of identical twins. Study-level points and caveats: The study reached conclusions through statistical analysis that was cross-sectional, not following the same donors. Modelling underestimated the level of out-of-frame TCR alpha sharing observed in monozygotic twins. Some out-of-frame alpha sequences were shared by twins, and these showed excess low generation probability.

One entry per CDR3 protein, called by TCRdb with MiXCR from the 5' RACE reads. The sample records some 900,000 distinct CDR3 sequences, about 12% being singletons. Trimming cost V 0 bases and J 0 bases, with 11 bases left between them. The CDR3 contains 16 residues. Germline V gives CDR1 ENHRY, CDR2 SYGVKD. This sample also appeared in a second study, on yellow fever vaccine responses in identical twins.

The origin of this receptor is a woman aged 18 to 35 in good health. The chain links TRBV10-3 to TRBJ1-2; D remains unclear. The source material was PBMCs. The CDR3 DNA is TGTGCCATCAGTGAGTCAGGTCCTACCTCTAACTATGGCTACACCTTC. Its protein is CAISESGPTSNYGYTF.